These T cell receptor beta chains were read from a single sample in a study of shared T cell receptors in the human thymus. Some clones are missing from TCRdb's copy, which holds only in-frame ones; the method was immunoSEQ multiplex PCR. The sample includes roughly 710,000 clones, approximately 83% seen only once; the top ten take over 0.008%. The data also belong to a second study, concerning human thymus T cells.

Sample: thymocytes. The source of these receptors is a girl in the first two years of life with a congenital heart defect. Both conserved end residues are part of each CDR3. The order of the fields is clone size, J gene, V gene, D gene, CDR3 DNA, CDR3 protein. The D gene is left open where the match is weak. Some rows mark clone size as missing; the rest say once, few, many or name a class of expanded clone.

few TRBJ1-2 TRBV10-3 - TGTGCCATCAGGGAGCGACAGGAGCCACTGTATGGCTTCACCTTC CAIRERQEPLYGFTF
- TRBJ2-1 TRBV4-1 TRBD1 TGCGCCAGCAGCCAAGATAGGACAGGGATCTCCTACAATGAGCAGTTCTTC CASSQDRTGISYNEQFF
- TRBJ1-2 TRBV27 - TGTGCCAGCAGGGCCTCGACAGGACTTTTCTATGGCTACACCTTC CASRASTGLFYGYTF
few TRBJ2-2 TRBV7-9 - TGTGCCAGCAGCCCCGGAAGGGGGGGTCTCACCGGGGAGCTGTTTTTT CASSPGRGGLTGELFF
- TRBJ1-5 TRBV5-1 - TGCGCCAGCAGCTTGGAGGGCAGGGTGAATCAGCCCCAGCATTTT CASSLEGRVNQPQHF
- TRBJ2-4 TRBV6-5 - TGTGCCAGCAGTTCGACTCTAGCCAAAAACATTCAGTACTTC CASSSTLAKNIQYF
- TRBJ1-6 TRBV6-1 - TGTGCCAGCAGTGATAGGGAGGAGTGGGCAAACTCACCCCTCCACTTT CASSDREEWANSPLHF
- TRBJ1-5 TRBV2 - TGTGCCAGCGGCGGTGAGGAGCCTACTACGAGACAGCCCCAGCATTTT CASGGEEPTTRQPQHF
- TRBJ1-6 TRBV10-3 TRBD1 TGTGCCATCAGGAGGGACAGGGGAAGCTCCTATAATTCACCCCTCCACTTT CAIRRDRGSSYNSPLHF
- TRBJ1-3 TRBV28 - TGTGCCAGCAGTTTGAAAGCCAACTCTGGAAACACCATATATTTT CASSLKANSGNTIYF
- TRBJ1-5 TRBV10-3 - TGTGCCATCAGTGAGAGTGCGGGGCAGAATAGCAATCAGCCCCAGCATTTT CAISESAGQNSNQPQHF
- TRBJ1-2 TRBV7-8 TRBD1 TGTGCCAGCAGCTCTGACAGGGTGCACTATGGCTACACCTTC CASSSDRVHYGYTF
once TRBJ2-1 TRBV5-6 TRBD2 TGTGCCAGCAGCTTGTCCAGCGGGGGCCCAGGAAGGATTTTCAATGAGCAGTTCTTC CASSLSSGGPGRIFNEQFF
- TRBJ1-2 TRBV2 - TGTGCCAGCAGAGTCGGACAGTTAGGTAGTTGTATCGGCTATGGCTACACCTTC CASRVGQLGSCIGYGYTF
once TRBJ1-5 TRBV4-1 - TGCGCCAGCAGCCCCGAGATTAGCAATCAGCCCCAGCATTTT CASSPEISNQPQHF
- TRBJ2-1 TRBV27 TRBD1 TGTGCCAGCAAGGGAGGGGGGGACAGGGGATACAATGAGCAGTTCTTC CASKGGGDRGYNEQFF
- TRBJ2-7 TRBV4-1 - TGCGCCAGCAGCCCCCTGAGCCCAGGGATGTCCTACGAGCAGTACTTC CASSPLSPGMSYEQYF
- TRBJ2-4 TRBV2 - TGTGCCAGCAGTGAAAACAGGGCCCTAGCCAAAAACATTCAGTACTTC CASSENRALAKNIQYF
- TRBJ2-5 TRBV5-6 TRBD2 TGTGCCAGCAGCGGTACTAGCGGGGGCGGAGAGACCCAGTACTTC CASSGTSGGGETQYF
- TRBJ1-6 TRBV5-1 TRBD1 TGCGCCAGCAGCTTAGGACAGGTCCGTCGTAAGCCCCTCCACTTT CASSLGQVRRKPLHF
- TRBJ1-1 TRBV6-1 TRBD1 TGTGCCAGCAGGACGACAGGGGTAGAGACTGAAGCTTTCTTT CASRTTGVETEAFF
- TRBJ1-6 TRBV4-3 - TGCGCCAGCAGCCCAATACCTCAGACAGGTCGTAATTCACCCCTCCACTTT CASSPIPQTGRNSPLHF
- TRBJ1-5 TRBV28 TRBD1 TGTGCCAGCAGTTTATGCCGGGACAGGGAGCAGCCCCAGCATTTT CASSLCRDREQPQHF
- TRBJ2-3 TRBV7-9 TRBD2 TGTGCCAGCAGCTTAACTAGCGGGGGCCCGGATACGCAGTATTTT CASSLTSGGPDTQYF
- TRBJ2-1 TRBV7-7 - TGTGCCAGCAGCATCCGTGGGCAGGAGGGAAACAATGAGCAGTTCTTC CASSIRGQEGNNEQFF
- TRBJ2-5 TRBV7-8 - TGTGCCAGCAGCGGAGCCAGGGGATTCGGAGAGACCCAGTACTTC CASSGARGFGETQYF
few TRBJ2-5 TRBV5-1 TRBD1 TGCGCCAGCAGCTTCCACAGGGGAACAGAGACCCAGTACTTC CASSFHRGTETQYF
- TRBJ2-1 TRBV6-1 - TGTGCCAGCAACGAGCCGGGGGATGAGCAGTTCTTC CASNEPGDEQFF
- TRBJ1-2 TRBV27 - TGTGCCAGCAGTCCTACCCTCCGACAGGTTTCTAACTATGGCTACACCTTC CASSPTLRQVSNYGYTF
- TRBJ1-2 TRBV19 - TGTGCCAGTAGTATTACCAGGGTCAGCTATGGCTACACCTTC CASSITRVSYGYTF
- TRBJ1-6 TRBV15 - TGTGCCACCAGCAGAGATAGGGGGTATGTAGGATCACCCCTCCACTTT CATSRDRGYVGSPLHF
- TRBJ2-2 TRBV7-8 TRBD2 TGTGCCAGCAGCTTACGTCTAAACGAGGGGGAGCGGGGGGGCCAAACCGGGGAGCTGTTTTTT CASSLRLNEGERGGQTGELFF
few TRBJ1-3 TRBV7-2 TRBD1 TGTGCCAGCATCCTGGGGGGGGACAGGGGGCTAAACACCATATATTTT CASILGGDRGLNTIYF
- TRBJ1-2 TRBV20-1 - TGCAGTGCTAGAGACGGTGGCTACACCTTC CSARDGGYTF
- TRBJ2-3 TRBV10-3 TRBD2 TGTGCCATCAGTGAGTCTCTAGCGGGGAGGGTAGATACGCAGTATTTT CAISESLAGRVDTQYF
- TRBJ2-5 TRBV27 TRBD2 TGTGCCAGCAGTTTATCACTAGCGGGGGCTCAAGAGACCCAGTACTTC CASSLSLAGAQETQYF
- TRBJ1-2 TRBV5-4 - TGTGCCAGCAGCTTGGGACCCGGACAGATTGGGAGCTATGGCTACACCTTC CASSLGPGQIGSYGYTF
- TRBJ1-1 TRBV6-5 - TGTGCCAGCAGTTATACCTACAGGGATAGTAGAGCTTTCTTT CASSYTYRDSRAFF
once TRBJ2-2 TRBV18 - TGTGCCAGCTCACCCATCTTACAGGGGAGGACCGGGGAGCTGTTTTTT CASSPILQGRTGELFF
- TRBJ2-5 TRBV7-8 - TGTGCCAGCAGCTTGGCAAGTGTCATTGAGACCCAGTACTTC CASSLASVIETQYF
- TRBJ2-3 TRBV28 - TGTGCCAGCAGTTGCGGCACAGATACGCAGTATTTT CASSCGTDTQYF
- TRBJ1-5 TRBV5-1 - TGCGCCAGCAGCTCTGGACAGAAGGATCAGCCCCAGCATTTT CASSSGQKDQPQHF
- TRBJ1-5 TRBV2 TRBD1 TGTGCCAGCAGCCACCCCCTACCCGACAGGGGGAACCAGCCCCAGCATTTT CASSHPLPDRGNQPQHF
once TRBJ2-3 TRBV10-2 - TGCGCCAGCAGTGAATATGGCACAGATACGCAGTATTTT CASSEYGTDTQYF
- TRBJ1-1 TRBV19 - TGTGCCAGTAAAGGGTACGGGAAAGCTTTCTTT CASKGYGKAFF
once TRBJ1-4 TRBV5-1 TRBD1 TGCGCCAGCAGCCTTAGACAGGGGATTAATGAAAAACTGTTTTTT CASSLRQGINEKLFF
- TRBJ1-1 TRBV2 - TGTGCCAGCAGTCCACGTCTCGACAGCCGTCACACTGAAGCTTTCTTT CASSPRLDSRHTEAFF
- TRBJ2-5 TRBV5-4 TRBD1 TGTGCCAGCAGCTTGTTCGGGACAGGGGAAGAGACCCAGTACTTC CASSLFGTGEETQYF
- TRBJ1-1 TRBV28 - TGTGCCAGCAGTTCCGACGGTACGGGGAACACTGAAGCTTTCTTT CASSSDGTGNTEAFF